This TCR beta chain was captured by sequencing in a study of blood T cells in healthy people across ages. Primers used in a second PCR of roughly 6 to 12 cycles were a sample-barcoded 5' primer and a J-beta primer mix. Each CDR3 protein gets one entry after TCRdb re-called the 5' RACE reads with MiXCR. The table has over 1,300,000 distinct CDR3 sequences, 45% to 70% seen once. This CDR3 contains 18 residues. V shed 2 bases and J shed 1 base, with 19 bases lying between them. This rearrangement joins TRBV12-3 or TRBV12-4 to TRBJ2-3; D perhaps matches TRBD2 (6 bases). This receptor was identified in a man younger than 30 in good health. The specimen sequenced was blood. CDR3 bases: TGTGCCAGCAGTTTAAGGTCGGGAGTAAGTTTGGGCACAGATACGCAGTATTTT. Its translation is CASSLRSGVSLGTDTQYF.